What follows are 29 T cell receptor beta chains derived from one specimen sequenced in a study of blood T cells in healthy people across ages. Combining a sample-barcoded 5' primer with a J-beta primer mix, a second PCR ran for roughly 6 to 11 cycles. In TCRdb, the 5' RACE reads were re-called with MiXCR into one record per CDR3 protein. The sample contains approximately 780,000 distinct CDR3 sequences, approximately 24% of which appear only once. These data also formed part of another study, on T cells of mothers and their children.

Sequenced material: blood. The receptors come from a boy aged 5-17 years in good health.

The chain uses TRBV6-1 and TRBJ2-7; a weak D match, TRBD1 (5 bases). Germline-derived CDR1 and CDR2 are MNHNS and SASEGT. The CDR3 extends over 14 amino acids. Trimming cost V 4 bases and J 2 bases, with 12 bases left between them. CDR3 sequence (DNA): TGTGCCAGCAGTGCGGGCAGGGCCCCCTACGAGCAGTACTTC. Encoded protein: CASSAGRAPYEQYF.

This clonotype was seen just once. This chain connects TRBV29-1 to TRBJ2-2; a weak D match, TRBD2 (6 bases). CDR1 is SQVTM and CDR2 is ANQGSEA in the germline V gene. CDR3 length: 14 residues. V dropped 8 bases and J dropped 9 bases, with 22 bases sitting between them. CDR3 sequence (DNA): TGCAGCTTCCCCGGCGGGAAACTAAGAAGGGAGCTGTTTTTT. It yields the protein CSFPGGKLRRELFF.

This chain uses TRBV20-1 with TRBJ2-3; TRBD2 matches 11 bases. The ends lost 6 bases at V and 4 bases at J; junction bases unmatched: 3. From germline, CDR1 is DFQATT and CDR2 SNEGSKA (reference sequence). This CDR3 is 13 amino acids long. The CDR3 nucleotides are TGCAGTGCAACTAGCGGGGGAGCAGATACGCAGTATTTT. Protein: CSATSGGADTQYF.

This chain uses TRBV12-3 or TRBV12-4 with TRBJ2-2; a possible D gene is TRBD1 (6 bases). V was clipped by 8 bases and J by 5 bases, with 9 bases between them. The CDR3 is 12 amino acids. CDR3 residues: CASAQGTGELFF. CDR3 coding DNA: TGTGCCAGCGCACAGGGTACCGGGGAGCTGTTTTTT.

The rearrangement links TRBV10-2 to TRBJ1-5; D is unclear. Per germline, CDR1 WSHSY and CDR2 SAAADI. The CDR3 contains 13 residues. Trimming removed 0 bases at V and 4 bases at J, with 4 bases between. The CDR3 sequence: CASSESWNQPQHF. The DNA for the CDR3 is TGCGCCAGCAGTGAGTCCTGGAATCAGCCCCAGCATTTT.

CDR3 loop: CSGRSGHSKNIQYF. CDR3 sequence (DNA): TGCAGTGGGAGGTCAGGGCACTCCAAAAACATTCAGTACTTC. V is TRBV20-1 and J is TRBJ2-4; D is perhaps TRBD1 or TRBD2 (5 bases each). Germline values: CDR1 DFQATT, CDR2 SNEGSKA (reference sequence). The CDR3 loop spans 14 amino acids. V lost 7 bases and J 2 bases, leaving 15 bases between the germline ends.

This chain joins TRBV2 and TRBJ1-4, with 7 positions matching TRBD1. V shed 8 bases, J shed 1 base, and the junction held 10 bases outside the gene matches. Germline V lookup: CDR1 SNHLY, CDR2 FYNNEI. This CDR3 has 16 amino acids. CDR3 in amino acids: CASGGDRIKTNEKLFF. In DNA form, the CDR3 reads TGTGCCAGCGGGGGGGACAGAATCAAAACTAATGAAAAACTGTTTTTT.

There are a few counts of this clonotype. This chain uses TRBV29-1 with TRBJ1-4; D unresolved. This CDR3 has 11 residues. Germline V gives CDR1 SQVTM, CDR2 ANQGSEA. V lost 5 bases to trimming and J lost 4 bases, with 5 bases between them. CDR3 coding DNA: TGCAGCGTTCTGAGTAATGAAAAACTGTTTTTT. Protein product: CSVLSNEKLFF. The complete variable domain, with remaining parts taken from reference TRBV29-1 and TRBJ1-4, reads SAVISQKPSRDICQRGTSLTIQCQVDSQVTMMFWYRQQPGQSLTLIATANQGSEATYESGFVIDKFPISRPNLTFSTLTVSNMSPEDSSIYLCSVLSNEKLFFGSGTQLSVL.

This clonotype was seen a handful of times. The V and J genes are TRBV20-1 and TRBJ2-2; no clear D gene. The CDR3 length is 15 residues. Germline V gives CDR1 DFQATT, CDR2 SNEGSKA (reference sequence). V lost 0 bases to trimming and J lost 7 bases, with 15 bases between them. The CDR3 nucleotides read TGCAGTGCTAGAGATGTCGCGGTAGATCACGGGGAGCTGTTTTTT. Protein product: CSARDVAVDHGELFF.

The rearrangement links TRBV24-1 to TRBJ2-4, with TRBD1 as a possible D gene (8 bases). The CDR3 length is 16 residues. Germline V lookup: CDR1 KGHDR, CDR2 SFDVKD. V was shortened by 4 bases and J by 4 bases, with 16 bases between the two germline ends. The CDR3 sequence: CATSDPGQGGKNIQYF. The CDR3 DNA reads TGTGCCACCAGTGACCCTGGACAGGGAGGGAAAAACATTCAGTACTTC.

Only a few counts were recorded for this clonotype. The chain recombines TRBV14 with TRBJ2-2, with 7 bases lining up with TRBD1. Trimming cost V 4 bases and J 5 bases; bases outside gene matches: 4. Germline V gene data show CDR1 as SGHDN and CDR2 as FVKESK. The CDR3 extends over 14 amino acids. CDR3 loop: CASSRQGVTGELFF. As DNA, the CDR3 is TGTGCCAGCAGCCGGCAGGGGGTTACCGGGGAGCTGTTTTTT.

This clonotype was observed a handful of times. V and J are TRBV13 and TRBJ2-3, with 9 bases identical to TRBD2. In germline, CDR1 is PRHDT, CDR2 FYEKMQ (reference sequence). The CDR3 contains 16 residues. V shed 4 bases and J 5 bases; nucleotides not matched to a gene: 10. CDR3 protein: CASSSPGGLALDTQYF. CDR3 DNA sequence: TGTGCCAGCAGCTCTCCGGGGGGACTAGCATTAGATACGCAGTATTTT.

The J gene is TRBJ2-4, the V gene TRBV20-1, with D hard to call. Looked up from germline, CDR1 is DFQATT and CDR2 is SNEGSKA (reference sequence). This CDR3 is 15 amino acids long. Trimming cost V 3 bases and J 8 bases, with 20 bases left between them. CDR3 nucleotides: TGCAGTGCTAGGACCCTCCTGACGGTGGATGACATTCAGTACTTC. Translating gives CSARTLLTVDDIQYF.

The chain is built from TRBV7-2 and TRBJ2-3, with D perhaps TRBD2 (6 bases). The CDR3 has 12 amino acids. The V end was cut by 9 bases, the J end by 6 bases, with 13 bases between. CDR1 and CDR2 from the germline V gene are SGHTA and FQGNSA. CDR3 protein: CASILGGDTQYF. CDR3 nucleotides: TGTGCCAGTATCCTCGGGGGTGATACGCAGTATTTT.

CDR3 sequence (DNA): TGTGCCAGCCCGCCCAACATAGCAAACACTGAAGCTTTCTTT. Its translation is CASPPNIANTEAFF. This chain joins TRBV2 and TRBJ1-1; D gene unclear. The V and J ends lost 8 bases and 2 bases respectively, with 15 bases between them. CDR1 is SNHLY, CDR2 FYNNEI, per germline. The length of the CDR3 is 14 residues.

This clonotype was detected a few times. The chain uses TRBV12-3 or TRBV12-4 and TRBJ1-4; D remains unclear. Trimming removed 7 bases at V and 3 bases at J, with 9 bases between. The CDR3 loop spans 13 amino acids. Here the CDR3 DNA reads TGTGCCAGCACAGGAGGAGCTAATGAAAAACTGTTTTTT. It specifies CASTGGANEKLFF.

The table lists this clonotype with a few counts. The V gene is TRBV29-1, the J gene TRBJ2-4; the D gene is possibly TRBD1 (6 bases). V was shortened by 4 bases and J by 1 base, with 23 bases between the two germline ends. CDR1 and CDR2 from the germline V gene are SQVTM and ANQGSEA. The CDR3 spans 18 residues. The CDR3 coding sequence is TGCAGCGTTGCTGGGACAAATTGGGGAGCAATGGCCAAAAACATTCAGTACTTC. This gives the protein CSVAGTNWGAMAKNIQYF. Filled out from reference TRBV29-1 and TRBJ2-4, the complete variable domain reads SAVISQKPSRDICQRGTSLTIQCQVDSQVTMMFWYRQQPGQSLTLIATANQGSEATYESGFVIDKFPISRPNLTFSTLTVSNMSPEDSSIYLCSVAGTNWGAMAKNIQYFGAGTRLSVL.

This clonotype was counted between two and nine times. The V gene is TRBV7-3, the J gene TRBJ2-5; maybe TRBD2 (7 bases). CDR3 length: 17 amino acids. V was cut by 5 bases and J by 2 bases, with 21 bases left in between. The germline V gene has CDR1 SGHTA and CDR2 FQGTGA. The CDR3 DNA reads TGTGCCAGCAGCCCTAGAGGGGGAGGGGACTATCAAGAGACCCAGTACTTC. Its translation: CASSPRGGGDYQETQYF.

V gene TRBV20-1 combines with J gene TRBJ2-7; either TRBD1 or TRBD2 may fit D (6 bases each). With 2 bases removed from V and 1 base from J, the gap between germline ends came to 15 bases. There are 15 residues in the CDR3. CDR1 is DFQATT, CDR2 SNEGSKA, per germline (reference sequence). CDR3 loop: CSARFSKGGSYEQYF. The DNA for the CDR3 is TGCAGTGCTAGATTTTCAAAGGGGGGTTCCTACGAGCAGTACTTC.

The rearrangement joins TRBV7-6 to TRBJ2-3; 7 nucleotides match TRBD2. The CDR3 runs 14 residues. Germline V lookup: CDR1 SGHVS, CDR2 FNYEAQ. Trimming cost V 6 bases and J 4 bases; bases outside gene matches: 7. DNA of the CDR3: TGTGCCAGCAGACAAAATGCGGGAGCAGATACGCAGTATTTT. Protein sequence: CASRQNAGADTQYF.

The rearrangement uses TRBV11-2 and TRBJ2-7, with D possibly being TRBD2 (5 bases). V lost 5 bases and J lost 4, with 15 bases in between. The CDR3 totals 14 residues. Germline CDR1 SGHAT, CDR2 FQNNGV. CDR3 loop: CASSVAQEAYEQYF. The DNA of the CDR3 is TGTGCCAGCAGCGTAGCGCAGGAGGCTTACGAGCAGTACTTC.

There are a few counts of this clonotype. One end of the junction fails to match germline, which may point to a read error. The J gene is TRBJ1-2, the V gene TRBV11-2; D gene uncertain. Per the germline V gene, CDR1 is SGHAT and CDR2 is FQNNGV. The CDR3 covers 14 residues. CDR3 sequence reads: CAGSPGRDREGYTF. The CDR3 DNA reads TGTGCCGGCAGCCCCGGACGGGATCGGGAGGGCTACACCTTC.

Many counts were recorded for this clonotype. The CDR3 sequence is CASSDHGGGANEQFF. CDR3 nucleotides: TGTGCCAGCAGCGACCACGGCGGGGGGGCCAATGAGCAGTTCTTC. The J gene is TRBJ2-1, the V gene TRBV7-3; 9 bases map to TRBD2. The V gene's germline CDR1 is SGHTA and CDR2 FQGTGA. There are 15 residues in the CDR3. The J segment lost 6 bases and the V segment lost 5 bases, leaving 8 bases of the junction unmatched.

CDR3 DNA sequence: TGCAGTGCTATTACCCGGACAGGGACGAGCTATGGCTACACCTTC. Its protein is CSAITRTGTSYGYTF. The gene calls are TRBV20-1 and TRBJ1-2; 8 bases match TRBD1. The germline gives CDR1 DFQATT, CDR2 SNEGSKA (reference sequence). The V segment lost 4 bases and the J segment 4 bases; nucleotides outside the gene matches: 11. This CDR3 region has 15 residues.

This clonotype has more than one count but fewer than ten. J is TRBJ2-5 and V is TRBV7-9, with TRBD1 matching over 9 bases. The better agreement between TRBJ2-7 and the DNA end casts doubt on the J call. From germline, CDR1 is SEHNR and CDR2 FQNEAQ (reference sequence). This CDR3 is 12 amino acids long. The CDR3 spells CASSWTGAEQYF. The DNA of the CDR3 is TGTGCCAGCAGTTGGACAGGGGCCGAGCAGTACTTC.

This clonotype was seen just once. An end of the junction differs from the germline gene, which may be a read error. The chain combines TRBV7-2 with TRBJ2-3; D is unclear. The CDR3 contains 13 residues. CDR1 and CDR2 (germline): SGHTA, FQGNSA. DNA for the CDR3: TGTGCCAGCAGCCCCGGCGGCCCAGATGCGCAGTATTTT. This sequence encodes CASSPGGPDAQYF.

The gene calls are TRBV4-1 and TRBJ1-2; D gene unclear. V lost 1 base to trimming and J lost 8 bases, with 11 bases between them. Per the germline V gene, CDR1 is MGHRA and CDR2 is YSYEKL. The CDR3 spans 13 residues. CDR3 in DNA: TGCGCCAGCAGCCAAGTGGGGTTCTGGGGCTACACCTTC. It yields the protein CASSQVGFWGYTF.

This chain links TRBV12-3 or TRBV12-4 with TRBJ2-5; no definite D call. The V and J ends lost 3 bases and 7 bases respectively, with 9 bases between them. The CDR3 contains 12 residues. The CDR3 region has the DNA TGTGCCAGCAGTTTTCTTCCTGGGACCCAGTACTTC. Translation gives CASSFLPGTQYF.

Notes on this clonotype: This sequence may be a read error, since a much larger clone differs from it by one base. The chain carries TRBV6-5 and TRBJ2-5; D is ambiguous. The CDR3 consists of 15 residues. CDR1 is MNHEY, CDR2 SVGAGI, per germline. The CDR3 spells CASSYSLGIQGTQYF. CDR3 bases: TGTGCCAGCAGTTACTCGTTAGGAATCCAAGGGACCCAGTACTTC.